Included here is one T cell receptor (beta chain) sequence, with context. This clone's antigen is unknown. One base away there is no much larger clone; base qualities are not given. Between the V and J ends, shortened by 6 bases and 5 bases respectively, the junction contains 10 bases. The CDR3 starts with the cysteine, ends with the phenylalanine, and has 12 residues. The read is trimmed to its CDR3 DNA, 36 bases read in frame from base 1. According to the germline V gene, CDR1 reads SNHLY and CDR2 reads FYNNEI. This sample was taken from a study of beta chain features in type 1 diabetes (dated by TCRdb to between 2018 and 2020). Describing the broader study: Mean age, gender distribution, total cell number and subset yield were not different between patients and healthy donors. A total of 85 million to 110 million sorted cells were examined across all samples, and RNA yield correlated strongly with the number of cells per subset. The study compared TCRB repertoires of sorted circulating CD4+ T cell subsets between recently diagnosed type 1 diabetes patients and matched healthy donors. Regulatory and stem cell-like memory subsets were isolated from only 8 patients and roughly 8 healthy donors, whereas naive and central memory subsets came from all 28 donors.

A single peripheral blood draw of about 116 mL on average was collected from each donor into heparinised tubes. Naive, central memory, regulatory and stem cell-like memory CD4+ T cells were sorted on a BD FACSAria II using a panel including CD45RO, CCR7, CD25, CD127, CD95 and CD27. Every sorted population had a purity above 98%. PBMCs were separated immediately by Lymphoprep density gradient centrifugation and were stained directly, without being cultured. So that batch effects would be minimized, each experiment stained and sorted samples in pairs, pairing one healthy donor with one patient. The High Capacity cDNA Reverse Transcription Kit was used to reverse transcribe all of the isolated RNA, meaning that expressed TCRB transcripts were what got sequenced. Deep immunoSEQ sequencing was applied to naive, central memory and regulatory T cell samples, giving an average of roughly 3.5 million total reads per sample. After sorted cells were lysed in RLT buffer, RNA was extracted with DNase-treated RNeasy Micro or Mini kits, with the choice depending on cell number. Each cell subset was processed separately to prevent cross-contamination, with patient and healthy donor samples processed together. The immunoSEQ multiplex PCR was used to amplify TCRB sequences from cDNA, generating 87-bp fragments that spanned the CDR3 region. Amplicons were sequenced on the Illumina HiSeq platform. Regarding the original processing steps: PCR bias was computationally corrected using synthetic template baselines, reads within Hamming distance 2 were collapsed, and singletons that could not be merged were discarded. By aligning reads against IMGT, V, D and J genes, CDR3 length, and insertions or deletions at six rearrangement sites were assigned. Within each subset, clonotype counts were normalized to the number of sorted cells before true diversity and Gini coefficients were calculated with the tcR R package. The overlap coefficient, calculated on TCRB nucleotide sequences, was used to quantify repertoire sharing. As stored in TCRdb, this immuneACCESS dataset retains in-frame rearrangements with V and J assigned. A fraction of the clones does not appear; measured against another copy, unresolved V genes explain less than half of the discrepancy, and the remainder lacks a known reason. For V, J and clone size, that table is used; D and trimming come from the DNA. The sample yields some 140,000 clones; 9.2% were counted once. About 0.68% of the sample goes to the ten largest clones.

Overall results and qualifications from the work: Fewer insertions and more nucleotide deletions at VDJ recombination sites were observed in patients with type 1 diabetes, implying thymic rearrangement abnormalities. Type 1 diabetes patients showed a moderate but significant shortening of TCRB CDR3 length in all four CD4+ subsets. The naive, central memory and regulatory TCRB repertoires appeared to resemble one another more closely among patients than among healthy donors. PCR might favor shorter templates, but patient and control samples were amplified and corrected together, so any skew would affect both groups equally. Only small numbers of individuals were included in the HLA sub-analyses, which left unresolved whether HLA type had any influence on TCRB rearrangement. Sequencing cDNA rather than genomic DNA could over-represent highly expressing activated cells, although activation and CD3 levels did not differ between groups.

The material sequenced was central memory CD4+ T cells from blood. This receptor chain uses TRBV2 and TRBJ2-5; the D gene is possibly TRBD2, with 5 bases matching. This clonotype was obtained from a man aged 18 to 29 in good health. The CDR3 corresponds to CASSPVAETQYF. The sequence in DNA is TGTGCCAGCAGCCCTGTAGCGGAGACCCAGTACTTC.